The sequence of this TCR beta chain was determined in a study of T cell repertoires in cytomegalovirus infection. TCRdb called the reads again in MiXCR, with one record for every CDR3 protein. The table includes about 310,000 distinct CDR3 sequences, just under 25% detected once. This clonotype was observed a handful of times. Its antigen is as yet unknown. The CDR3 sequence is 17 residues long. Germline loops: CDR1 DFQATT, CDR2 SNEGSKA (reference sequence). V gave up 5 bases and J gave up 0 bases, with 20 bases separating them. The source of this sequence is a human donor in good health (CMV status not recorded). Some clones in this sample may be carry-over from other donors' samples. This chain links TRBV20-1 with TRBJ2-1; a weak D match, TRBD2 (6 bases). The sample in question was cultured PBMCs, obtained from culture after CMV antigen stimulation. The CDR3 nucleotides are TGCAGTGCTGACGCACCGGGACTCAAGGGCTCCTACAATGAGCAGTTCTTC. As protein: CSADAPGLKGSYNEQFF.